The 3 T cell receptor beta chains in this list originate from one sample, sequenced in a study of blood T cell repertoires in COVID-19. TCRdb's table, derived via immunoSEQ multiplex PCR, lists solely in-frame clones and lacks some. Of roughly 300,000 clones in the sample, over 70% are singletons; the top ten hold 1.5%. Input material: peripheral blood. These receptors were collected from a woman aged 40 to 49 who had recovered from COVID-19.

This chain connects TRBV6-5 to TRBJ1-1; TRBD1 might be the D (5 bases). V was pared by 2 bases and J by 9 bases, with 10 bases between. The CDR3 spans 12 residues. Germline lookup yields CDR1 MNHEY and CDR2 SVGAGI. The CDR3 protein is CASSYQGSKAFF. CDR3 nucleotide sequence: TGTGCCAGCAGTTACCAGGGATCGAAAGCTTTCTTT.

The V call is TRBV9, the J call TRBJ2-7; 7 nucleotides match TRBD2. CDR1 SGDLS and CDR2 YYNGEE come from the germline V gene. The CDR3 consists of 15 residues. The V and J ends lost 3 bases and 3 bases, in that order; junction bases with no gene match: 9. The CDR3 DNA reads as TGTGCCAGCAGCGCCCGGGGGGAGCGGGGCTACGAGCAGTACTTC. Protein sequence: CASSARGERGYEQYF.

This chain joins TRBV6-5 and TRBJ1-1, with unresolved D. V lost 6 bases to trimming and J lost 3 bases, with 11 bases between them. Germline CDR1 is MNHEY and CDR2 is SVGAGI. This CDR3 is built from 13 residues. The CDR3 bases are TGTGCCAGCAGGTTCTATCGTGACACTGAAGCTTTCTTT. It codes for CASRFYRDTEAFF.